This TCR beta chain was identified in a study of blood T cell repertoires in COVID-19. Germline lookup yields CDR1 ENHRY and CDR2 SYGVKD. This CDR3 is 14 amino acids long. The V and J ends lost 2 bases and 3 bases respectively, with 8 bases between them. Those enrolled in Seattle joined during active infection and were followed longitudinally afterward. Sequenced by immunoSEQ multiplex PCR; TCRdb stores in-frame clones only, minus some. Counted here are roughly 60,000 clones, approximately 80% occurring once; the ten biggest clones make up roughly 10%. This receptor was taken from a man between 50 and 59 years old with COVID-19, enrolled during active disease. The V call is TRBV10-3, the J call TRBJ2-1; tentatively, D is TRBD1 (6 bases). Sequencing used peripheral blood. The CDR3 sequence: CAISENRDYNEQFF. In DNA, the CDR3 is TGTGCCATCAGTGAGAACAGGGACTACAATGAGCAGTTCTTC.